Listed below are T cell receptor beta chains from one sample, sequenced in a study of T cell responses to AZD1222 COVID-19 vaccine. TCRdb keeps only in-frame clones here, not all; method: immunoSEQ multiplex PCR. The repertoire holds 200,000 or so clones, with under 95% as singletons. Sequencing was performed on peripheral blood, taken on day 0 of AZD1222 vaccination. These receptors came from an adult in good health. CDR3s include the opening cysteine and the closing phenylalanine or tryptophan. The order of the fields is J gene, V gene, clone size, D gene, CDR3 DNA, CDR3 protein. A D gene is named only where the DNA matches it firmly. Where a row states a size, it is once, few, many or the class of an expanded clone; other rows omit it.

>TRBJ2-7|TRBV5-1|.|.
TGCGCCAGCAGCGATAGCGGCTCCTACGAGCAGTACTTC
CASSDSGSYEQYF
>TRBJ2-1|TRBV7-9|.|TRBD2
TGTGCCAGCAGCTTAGGGGCGGGGCGGGGGGATTACAATGAGCAGTTCTTC
CASSLGAGRGDYNEQFF
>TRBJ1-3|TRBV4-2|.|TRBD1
TGTGCCAGCAGCCAAGAGACAGGGTCTGCTGGAAACACCATATATTTT
CASSQETGSAGNTIYF
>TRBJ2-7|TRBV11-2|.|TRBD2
TGTGCCAGCAGCCGGACTAGCCCTACCTACGAGCAGTACTTC
CASSRTSPTYEQYF
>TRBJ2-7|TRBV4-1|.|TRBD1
TGCGCCAGCAGCCTAACGGGACAGTTATCCTACGAGCAGTACTTC
CASSLTGQLSYEQYF
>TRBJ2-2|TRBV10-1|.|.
TGCGCCAGACAAGCACTTGATGAGAACACCGGGGAGCTGTTTTTT
CARQALDENTGELFF
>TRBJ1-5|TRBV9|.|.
TGTGCCAGCAGCGTAGTGCCGATCAATCAGCCCCAGCATTTT
CASSVVPINQPQHF
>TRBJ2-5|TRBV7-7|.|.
TGTGCCAGCAGCTTAGTCTTGGGCAGCCAAGAGACCCAGTACTTC
CASSLVLGSQETQYF
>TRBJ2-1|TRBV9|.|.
TGTGCCAGCAGCGTAGGGGAGGGGGCTGTCGCCTACAATGAGCAGTTCTTC
CASSVGEGAVAYNEQFF
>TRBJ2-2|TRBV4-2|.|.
TGTGCCAGCAGCCCATATATGAGGGGTAACACCGGGGAGCTGTTTTTT
CASSPYMRGNTGELFF
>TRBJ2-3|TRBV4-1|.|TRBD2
TGCGCCAGCAGCCCCAGAGCTAGCGGGAGGGAGGGGGCAGATACGCAGTATTTT
CASSPRASGREGADTQYF
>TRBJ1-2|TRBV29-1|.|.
TGCAGCGTTGACGGCCAGGGAGCTAACTATGGCTACACCTTC
CSVDGQGANYGYTF
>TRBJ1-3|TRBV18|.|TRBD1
TGTGCCAGCTCATCTTCCGGGACAGGGATGGGAAACACCATATATTTT
CASSSSGTGMGNTIYF
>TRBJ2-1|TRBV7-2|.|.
TGTGCCAGCAGCCCCACAGGGACGTTTACAAACAATGAGCAGTTCTTC
CASSPTGTFTNNEQFF
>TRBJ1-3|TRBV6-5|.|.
TGTGCCAGCAGTTACCGGGGGGCCAGTGGAAACACCATATATTTT
CASSYRGASGNTIYF
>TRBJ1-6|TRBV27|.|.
TGTGCCAGCAGTTTAAGGACCCGCCGGTGGGTCGATAATTCACCCCTCCACTTT
CASSLRTRRWVDNSPLHF
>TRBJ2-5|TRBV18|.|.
TGTGCCAGCTCACCAGGCGGCCAAGAGACCCAGTACTTC
CASSPGGQETQYF
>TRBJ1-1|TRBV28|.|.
TGTGCCAGCAGGTTGGAGGGGACTGAAGCTTTCTTT
CASRLEGTEAFF
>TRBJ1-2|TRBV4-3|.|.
TGCGCCAGCAGTGATACAGGTTTTGATGGCTACACCTTC
CASSDTGFDGYTF
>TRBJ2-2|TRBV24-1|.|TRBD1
TGTGCCACCAGTGGGGCAGGGGGCTCCACCGGGGAGCTGTTTTTT
CATSGAGGSTGELFF
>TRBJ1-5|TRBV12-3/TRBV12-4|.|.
TGTGCCAGCAGTCTCGACACATATCAGCCCCAGCATTTT
CASSLDTYQPQHF
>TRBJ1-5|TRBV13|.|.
TGTGCCAGCAGCTTAGGAGGCAGGATCATGCCCCAGCATTTT
CASSLGGRIMPQHF
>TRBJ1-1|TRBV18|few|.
TGTGCCAGCTCACCAAACGCGAACACTGAAGCTTTCTTT
CASSPNANTEAFF
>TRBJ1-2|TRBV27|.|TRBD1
TGTGCCAGCAGTTTAGGGACAGGTATTGACTATGGCTACACCTTC
CASSLGTGIDYGYTF
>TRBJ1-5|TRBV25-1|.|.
TGTGCCAGCAGTCATCACGGGAGCAATCAGCCCCAGCATTTT
CASSHHGSNQPQHF
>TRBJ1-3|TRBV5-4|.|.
TGTGCCAGCAGCTCAGAGGGAAACACCATATATTTT
CASSSEGNTIYF
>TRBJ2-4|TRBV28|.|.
TGTGCCAGCAGTTCCCCGACAGACATAGCCAAAAACATTCAGTACTTC
CASSSPTDIAKNIQYF
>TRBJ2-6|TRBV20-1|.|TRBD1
TGCAGTGCTAGTTCGTTCCTCCTAAGGCCTAGGGGGCTCTCTGGGGCCAACGTCCTGACTTTC
CSASSFLLRPRGLSGANVLTF
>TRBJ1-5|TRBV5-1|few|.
TGCGCCAGCAGCTTGGATTCCCGAACAAATCAGCCCCAGCATTTT
CASSLDSRTNQPQHF
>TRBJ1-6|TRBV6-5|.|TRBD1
TGTGCCAGCAGAAGCCACCGGGACAGTAATTCACCCCTCCACTTT
CASRSHRDSNSPLHF
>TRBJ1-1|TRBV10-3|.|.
TGTGCCATCAGTGAGTCGGCAGGGTTGATGAACACTGAAGCTTTCTTT
CAISESAGLMNTEAFF
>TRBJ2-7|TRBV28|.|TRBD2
TGTGCCAGCAGTTTAGGACTAGCGGGAACCTACGAGCAGTACTTC
CASSLGLAGTYEQYF
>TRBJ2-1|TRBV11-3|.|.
TGTGCCAGCAGCCTTGACCACAACTCCTACAATGAGCAGTTCTTC
CASSLDHNSYNEQFF
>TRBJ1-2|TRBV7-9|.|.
TGTGCCAGCAGCCCAATCGGGGGGGCCGTCTATGGCTACACCTTC
CASSPIGGAVYGYTF
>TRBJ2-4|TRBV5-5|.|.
TGTGCCAGCAGCTTGAACAGCTTGAACATTCAGTACTTC
CASSLNSLNIQYF
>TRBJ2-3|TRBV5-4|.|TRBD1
TGTGCCAGCAGGGCCGGGACAGGGGAGACAGATACGCAGTATTTT
CASRAGTGETDTQYF
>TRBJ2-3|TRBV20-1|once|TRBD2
TGCAGTGCTACTGAACCAGGGCGGGAGTTTGCAGATACGCAGTATTTT
CSATEPGREFADTQYF
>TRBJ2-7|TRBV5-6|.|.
TGTGCCAGCAGCTTGGGACGGAACTCCTACGAGCAGTACTTC
CASSLGRNSYEQYF
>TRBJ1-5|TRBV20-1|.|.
TGCAGTGCCGCGACAGACAGGCAGCATTTT
CSAATDRQHF